The source of this T cell receptor beta chain is a study of OX40 agonist ivuxolimab in advanced cancers. Germline CDR1 and CDR2: MGHRA and YSYEKL. Trimming took off 0 bases at V and 6 bases at J, with 13 bases between the two ends. This CDR3 comprises 15 residues. The repertoire was sequenced with immunoSEQ multiplex PCR; TCRdb's copy has only in-frame clones and lacks some. The sample includes about 26,000 clones, roughly three quarters of them seen just once. The sequence was obtained from an adult with an advanced solid tumor such as melanoma, head and neck, liver or kidney cancer. The starting material was CD4+ or CD8+ T cells sorted from blood, obtained in a trial of the OX40 agonist ivuxolimab. The V call is TRBV4-1, the J call TRBJ2-3; unclear D gene. As DNA, the CDR3 is TGCGCCAGCAGCCAAGATGGGCTTCCCGAGGATACGCAGTATTTT. This gives the protein CASSQDGLPEDTQYF.